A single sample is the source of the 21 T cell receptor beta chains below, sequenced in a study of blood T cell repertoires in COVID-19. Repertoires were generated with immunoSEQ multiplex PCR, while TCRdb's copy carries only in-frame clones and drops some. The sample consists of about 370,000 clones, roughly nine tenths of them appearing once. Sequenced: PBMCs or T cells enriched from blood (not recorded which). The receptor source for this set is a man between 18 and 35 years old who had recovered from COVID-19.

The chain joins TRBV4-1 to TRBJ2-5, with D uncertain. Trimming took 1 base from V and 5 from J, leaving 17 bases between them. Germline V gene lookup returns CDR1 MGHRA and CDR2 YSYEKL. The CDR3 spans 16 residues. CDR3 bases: TGCGCCAGCAGCCAAGGTGCGAGGTCTACCCGTGAGACCCAGTACTTC. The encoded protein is CASSQGARSTRETQYF.

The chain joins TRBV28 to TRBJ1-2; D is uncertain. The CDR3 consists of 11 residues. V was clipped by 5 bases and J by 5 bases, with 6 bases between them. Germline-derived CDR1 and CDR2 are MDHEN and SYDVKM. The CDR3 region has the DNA TGTGCCAGCAGTACAAAGTATGGCTACACCTTC. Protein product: CASSTKYGYTF.

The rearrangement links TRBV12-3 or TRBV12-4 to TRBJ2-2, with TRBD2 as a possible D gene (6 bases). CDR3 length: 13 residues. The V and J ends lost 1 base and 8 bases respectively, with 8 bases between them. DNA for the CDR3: TGTGCCAGCAGTTTAGGGAGGGTGGGGGAGCTGTTTTTT. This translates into CASSLGRVGELFF.

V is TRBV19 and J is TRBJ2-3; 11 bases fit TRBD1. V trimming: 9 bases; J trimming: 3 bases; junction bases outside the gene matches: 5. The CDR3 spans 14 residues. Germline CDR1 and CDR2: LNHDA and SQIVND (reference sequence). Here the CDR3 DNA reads TGTGCCAGCGGACAGGGGGCGCGGACAGATACGCAGTATTTT. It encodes CASGQGARTDTQYF.

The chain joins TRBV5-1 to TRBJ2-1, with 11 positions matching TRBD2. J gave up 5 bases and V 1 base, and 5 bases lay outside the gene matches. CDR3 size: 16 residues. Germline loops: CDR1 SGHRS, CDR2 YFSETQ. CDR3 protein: CASSLLASGRNNEQFF. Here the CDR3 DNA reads TGCGCCAGCAGCTTGCTGGCTAGCGGGAGGAACAATGAGCAGTTCTTC.

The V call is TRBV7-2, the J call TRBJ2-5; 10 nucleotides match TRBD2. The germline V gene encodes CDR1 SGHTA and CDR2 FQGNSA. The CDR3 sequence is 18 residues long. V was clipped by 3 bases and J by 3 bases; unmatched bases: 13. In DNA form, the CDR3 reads TGTGCCAGCAGCTTTTATGGTACACTAGCGGGGCGAAAAGAGACCCAGTACTTC. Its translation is CASSFYGTLAGRKETQYF.

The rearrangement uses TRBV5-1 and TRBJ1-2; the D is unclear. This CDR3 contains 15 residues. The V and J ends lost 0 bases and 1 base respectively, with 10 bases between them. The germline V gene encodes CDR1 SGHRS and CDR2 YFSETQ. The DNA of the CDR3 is TGCGCCAGCAGCTTGGGCAGTCAGTTTAACTATGGCTACACCTTC. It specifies CASSLGSQFNYGYTF.

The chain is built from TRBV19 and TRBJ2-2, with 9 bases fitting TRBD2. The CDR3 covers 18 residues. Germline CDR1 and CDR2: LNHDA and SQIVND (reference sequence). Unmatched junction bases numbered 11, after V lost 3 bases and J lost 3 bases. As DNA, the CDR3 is TGTGCCAGTAGTATCCCCCATCCGGGACTAGCAGACACCGGGGAGCTGTTTTTT. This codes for CASSIPHPGLADTGELFF.

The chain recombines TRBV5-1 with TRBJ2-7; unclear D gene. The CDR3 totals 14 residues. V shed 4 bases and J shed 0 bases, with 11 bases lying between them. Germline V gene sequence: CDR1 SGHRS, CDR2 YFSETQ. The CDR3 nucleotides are TGCGCCAGCAGCCCCATGACGGGCTCCTACGAGCAGTACTTC. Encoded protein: CASSPMTGSYEQYF.

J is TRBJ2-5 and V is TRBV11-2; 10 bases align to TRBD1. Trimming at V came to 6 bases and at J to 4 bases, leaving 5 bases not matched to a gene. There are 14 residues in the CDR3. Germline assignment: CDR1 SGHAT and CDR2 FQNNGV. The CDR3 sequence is CASRSRDRGETQYF. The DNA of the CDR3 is TGTGCCAGCAGGTCCCGGGACAGGGGAGAGACCCAGTACTTC.

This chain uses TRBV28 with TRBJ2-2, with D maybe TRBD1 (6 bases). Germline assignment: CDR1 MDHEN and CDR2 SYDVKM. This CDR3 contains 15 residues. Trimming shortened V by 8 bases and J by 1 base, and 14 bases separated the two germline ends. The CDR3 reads CASADGQLNTGELFF. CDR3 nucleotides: TGTGCCAGCGCCGATGGACAGTTGAACACCGGGGAGCTGTTTTTT. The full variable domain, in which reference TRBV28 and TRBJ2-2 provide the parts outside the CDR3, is DVKVTQSSRYLVKRTGEKVFLECVQDMDHENMFWYRQDPGLGLRLIYFSYDVKMKEKGDIPEGYSVSREKKERFSLILESASTNQTSMYLCASADGQLNTGELFFGEGSRLTVL.

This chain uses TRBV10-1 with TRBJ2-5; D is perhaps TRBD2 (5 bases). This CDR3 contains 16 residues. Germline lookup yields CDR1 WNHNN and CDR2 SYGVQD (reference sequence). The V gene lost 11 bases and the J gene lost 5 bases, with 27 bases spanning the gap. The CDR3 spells CAGSLGTSLVSETQYF. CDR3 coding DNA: TGCGCCGGGTCGCTCGGCACTAGTTTGGTCAGCGAGACCCAGTACTTC.

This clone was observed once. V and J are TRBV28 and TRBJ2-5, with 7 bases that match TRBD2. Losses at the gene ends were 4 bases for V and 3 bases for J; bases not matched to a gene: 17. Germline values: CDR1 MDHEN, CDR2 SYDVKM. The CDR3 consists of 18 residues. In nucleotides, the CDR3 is TGTGCCAGCAGTTCGTCCTTACGGGAGACTAGCTCTGAAGAGACCCAGTACTTC. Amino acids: CASSSSLRETSSEETQYF.

The DNA of the CDR3 is TGTGCCAGCAGTTTGGGCGGGAGTGGGAGTGAGCAGTTCTTC. As protein: CASSLGGSGSEQFF. The genes are TRBV27 and TRBJ2-1; 7 nucleotides match TRBD2. This CDR3 region has 14 residues. The germline gives CDR1 MNHEY, CDR2 SMNVEV (reference sequence). V shed 3 bases and J 9 bases; nucleotides not matched to a gene: 8.

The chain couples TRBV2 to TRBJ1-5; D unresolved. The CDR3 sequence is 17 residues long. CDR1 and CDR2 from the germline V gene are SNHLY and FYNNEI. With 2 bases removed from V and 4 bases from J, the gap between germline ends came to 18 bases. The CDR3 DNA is TGTGCCAGCAGTGAATTTGTTGGATCGGGTAATAATCAGCCCCAGCATTTT. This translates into CASSEFVGSGNNQPQHF. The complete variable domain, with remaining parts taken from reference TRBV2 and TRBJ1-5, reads EPEVTQTPSHQVTQMGQEVILRCVPISNHLYFYWYRQILGQKVEFLVSFYNNEISEKSEIFDDQFSVERPDGSNFTLKIRSTKLEDSAMYFCASSEFVGSGNNQPQHFGDGTRLSIL.

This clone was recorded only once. The CDR3 DNA is TGTGCCAGCAGTTTAGGGGGGATTCGCTCCTACGAGCAGTACTTC. Translating gives CASSLGGIRSYEQYF. The rearrangement links TRBV27 to TRBJ2-7, with D perhaps matching TRBD2 (6 bases). V lost 2 bases and J 0 bases, leaving 11 bases between the germline ends. This CDR3 comprises 15 residues. Germline CDR1 reads MNHEY; CDR2 reads SMNVEV (reference sequence).

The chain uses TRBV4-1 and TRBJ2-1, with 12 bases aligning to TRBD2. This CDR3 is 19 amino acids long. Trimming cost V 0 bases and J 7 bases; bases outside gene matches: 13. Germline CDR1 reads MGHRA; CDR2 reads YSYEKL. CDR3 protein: CASSQDNQLAGGPPNEQFF. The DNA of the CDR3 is TGCGCCAGCAGCCAAGATAATCAGCTAGCGGGAGGGCCACCAAATGAGCAGTTCTTC.

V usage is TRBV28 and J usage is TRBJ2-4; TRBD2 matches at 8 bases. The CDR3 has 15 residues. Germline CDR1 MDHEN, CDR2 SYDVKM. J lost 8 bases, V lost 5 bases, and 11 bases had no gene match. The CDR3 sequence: CASSPVGGANDIQYF. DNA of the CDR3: TGTGCCAGCAGTCCCGTCGGGGGGGCAAATGACATTCAGTACTTC.

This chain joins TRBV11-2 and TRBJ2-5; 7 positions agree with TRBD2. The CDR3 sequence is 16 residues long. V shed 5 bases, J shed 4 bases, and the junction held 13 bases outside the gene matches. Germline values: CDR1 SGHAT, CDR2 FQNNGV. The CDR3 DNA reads TGTGCCAGCAGCACCCTACCCGGAGGGAGGGGAGAGACCCAGTACTTC. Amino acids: CASSTLPGGRGETQYF. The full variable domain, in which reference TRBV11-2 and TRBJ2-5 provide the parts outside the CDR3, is EAGVAQSPRYKIIEKRQSVAFWCNPISGHATLYWYQQILGQGPKLLIQFQNNGVVDDSQLPKDRFSAERLKGVDSTLKIQPAKLEDSAVYLCASSTLPGGRGETQYFGPGTRLLVL.

CDR3 protein: CASSFPIKTAESDTQYF. The DNA for the CDR3 is TGTGCCAGCAGCTTCCCCATAAAGACAGCCGAGTCAGATACGCAGTATTTT. This chain uses TRBV5-7 with TRBJ2-3, with D maybe TRBD1 (5 bases). TRBV5-7 counts as an open reading frame of uncertain function. The length of the CDR3 is 17 residues. The V gene lost 2 bases and the J gene lost 4 bases, with 20 bases spanning the gap.

The CDR3 loop is CASSAGQGSQPQHF. CDR3 bases: TGTGCCAGCAGCGCCGGACAGGGCAGTCAGCCCCAGCATTTT. This sequence joins TRBV9 and TRBJ1-5, with 8 positions matching TRBD1. This CDR3 is 14 amino acids long. Looked up from germline, CDR1 is SGDLS and CDR2 is YYNGEE. The ends lost 3 bases at V and 6 bases at J; junction bases unmatched: 5.